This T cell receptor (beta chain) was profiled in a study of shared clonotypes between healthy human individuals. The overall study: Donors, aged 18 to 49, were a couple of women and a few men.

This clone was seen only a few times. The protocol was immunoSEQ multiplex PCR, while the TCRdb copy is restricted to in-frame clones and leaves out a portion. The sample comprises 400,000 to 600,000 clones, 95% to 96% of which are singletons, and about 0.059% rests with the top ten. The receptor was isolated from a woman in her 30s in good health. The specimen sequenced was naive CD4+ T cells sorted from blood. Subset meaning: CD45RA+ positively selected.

The CDR3 DNA reads as TGTGCCAGTAGTATCGGGCATGGCTACACCTTC. This sequence encodes CASSIGHGYTF. The V call is TRBV19, the J call TRBJ1-2; D unresolved. Between the trimmed V and J ends, which lost 3 bases and 6 bases, there was a span of 5 bases. The CDR3 sequence is 11 residues long. Per the germline V gene, CDR1 is LNHDA and CDR2 is SQIVND (reference sequence).